Reported below is one T cell receptor beta chain. The V gene lost 1 base and the J gene lost 3 bases, with 9 bases spanning the gap. The germline CDR1 and CDR2 sequences are DFQATT and SNEGSKA (reference sequence). The length of the CDR3 is 13 residues. This sample was taken from a study of blood T cells in healthy people across ages. Primed by a sample-barcoded 5' primer and a J-beta primer mix, a second PCR proceeded for 7 to 11 cycles. TCRdb re-called the 5' RACE reads through MiXCR, storing one row per CDR3 protein. This table has hundreds of thousands of distinct CDR3 sequences, approximately 21% appearing once.

The chain joins TRBV20-1 to TRBJ2-5; D not certain. The sequence was obtained from a man between 65 and 85 years old in good health. What was sequenced was blood. CDR3 bases: TGCAGTGCTAGAGCTGTTGGTAAAGAGACCCAGTACTTC. Amino acids: CSARAVGKETQYF.